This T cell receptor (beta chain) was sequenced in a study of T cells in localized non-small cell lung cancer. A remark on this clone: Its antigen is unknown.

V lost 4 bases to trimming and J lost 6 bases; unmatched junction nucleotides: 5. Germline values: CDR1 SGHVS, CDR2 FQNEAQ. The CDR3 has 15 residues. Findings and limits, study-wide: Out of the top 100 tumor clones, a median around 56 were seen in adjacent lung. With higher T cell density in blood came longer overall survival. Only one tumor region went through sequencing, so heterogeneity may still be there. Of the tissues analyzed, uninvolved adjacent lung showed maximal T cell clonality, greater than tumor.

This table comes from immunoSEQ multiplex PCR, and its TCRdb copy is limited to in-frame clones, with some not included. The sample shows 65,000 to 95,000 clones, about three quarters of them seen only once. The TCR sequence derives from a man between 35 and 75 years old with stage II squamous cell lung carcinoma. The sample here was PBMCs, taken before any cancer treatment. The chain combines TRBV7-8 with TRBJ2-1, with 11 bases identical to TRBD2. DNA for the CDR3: TGTGCCAGCAGCTCCCCTAGCGGGAGGCGCAATGAGCAGTTCTTC. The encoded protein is CASSSPSGRRNEQFF. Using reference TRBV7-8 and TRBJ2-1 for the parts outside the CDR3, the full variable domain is GAGVSQSPRYKVAKRGQDVALRCDPISGHVSLFWYQQALGQGPEFLTYFQNEAQLDKSGLPSDRFFAERPEGSVSTLKIQRTQQEDSAVYLCASSSPSGRRNEQFFGPGTRLTVL.